Detailed here is one TCR beta chain. Its specificity is not known. Germline CDR1 SEHNR, CDR2 FQNEAQ (reference sequence). The trim removed 6 bases at V and 6 bases at J, leaving 10 bases unmatched. CDR3 length equals 15 residues. This entry belongs to a study of T cell repertoires in cytomegalovirus infection. Study-wide findings and caveats: What dominated the ex vivo response were HLA-C-restricted CMV-specific TCR beta clonotypes.

Each CDR3 protein is one row after TCRdb ran MiXCR on the reads. The sample has 630,000 or so distinct CDR3 sequences; 20% to 30% are singletons. The sample comprised CD8+ T cells from PBMCs. The receptor comes from a human donor in good health (CMV status not recorded). Some clones in this sample may be carry-over from other donors' samples. This sequence joins TRBV7-9 and TRBJ2-1, with 8 bases aligning to TRBD1. The DNA of the CDR3 is TGTGCCAGCAGTCCTCAGGGGGCAAGAGTCAATGAGCAGTTCTTC. It yields the protein CASSPQGARVNEQFF.